The rows below give T cell receptor beta chains drawn from one sample of a study of blood T cell repertoires in COVID-19. Assay used: immunoSEQ multiplex PCR; TCRdb lists only in-frame clones, some missing. This table has 210,000 or so clones, around 80% appearing once. Sequencing was done on a sample of peripheral blood. These receptors were taken from a woman aged 40-49 years with acute or convalescent COVID-19. CDR3s include the opening cysteine and the closing phenylalanine or tryptophan. The D gene is left open where the match is weak. Only some rows state a clone size, as once, few, many or a class for expanded clones.

j_call,d_call,v_call,clone_size,cdr3_aa,cdr3_nt
TRBJ2-7,TRBD2,TRBV11-2,NA,CAAGREAYEQYF,TGTGCCGCGGGGCGGGAGGCCTACGAGCAGTACTTC
TRBJ2-7,TRBD1,TRBV5-1,NA,CASSTMPAGGSTYEQYF,TGCGCCAGCAGCACCATGCCCGCAGGGGGTTCTACCTACGAGCAGTACTTC
TRBJ2-7,TRBD1,TRBV4-3,NA,CASSQGTGTDSYEQYF,TGCGCCAGCAGCCAAGGCACCGGGACAGATTCCTACGAGCAGTACTTC
TRBJ2-7,TRBD2,TRBV4-1,NA,CASSPARGLAYEQYF,TGCGCCAGCAGCCCTGCCCGGGGACTAGCCTACGAGCAGTACTTC
TRBJ2-3,NA,TRBV9,NA,CASSVASLNTQYF,TGTGCCAGCAGCGTAGCAAGTCTAAATACGCAGTATTTT
TRBJ1-5,NA,TRBV20-1,NA,CSASLLPRQHSNQPQHF,TGCAGTGCTAGTTTACTTCCAAGACAGCATAGCAATCAGCCCCAGCATTTT
TRBJ1-1,TRBD1,TRBV2,NA,CASQGQVGTEAFF,TGTGCCAGTCAGGGACAGGTGGGCACTGAAGCTTTCTTT
TRBJ2-1,TRBD2,TRBV2,once,CASSALGSGIYNEQFF,TGTGCCAGCAGTGCACTTGGTAGCGGGATTTACAATGAGCAGTTCTTC
TRBJ1-4,TRBD1,TRBV5-1,NA,CASSTSHRTGGATTNEKLFF,TGCGCCAGCAGCACATCGCACCGGACAGGAGGAGCGACAACTAATGAAAAACTGTTTTTT
TRBJ1-2,NA,TRBV5-1,NA,CASSLPLQGYGYTF,TGCGCCAGCAGCTTACCCTTACAGGGCTATGGCTACACCTTC
TRBJ2-6,NA,TRBV10-1,few,CATAPGTGGSGANVLTF,TGCGCCACCGCCCCCGGGACTGGGGGCTCTGGGGCCAACGTCCTGACTTTC